Listed below are T cell receptor beta chains from one sample, sequenced in a study of blood T cells in healthy people across ages. MiXCR, applied by TCRdb to the 5' RACE reads, yields one record per CDR3 protein. The sample consists of approximately 680,000 distinct CDR3 sequences, 32% of them appearing once. Sequencing input: blood. Every receptor here comes from an elderly woman in good health. Both conserved end residues are part of each CDR3. Each record gives: CDR3 length, J gene, clone size, V gene, D gene, CDR3 DNA, CDR3 protein. The D gene is left open where the match is weak. Clone size is given for some rows only: seen once, a few or many times, or a class if the clone is expanded.

len: 15
j_gene: TRBJ2-1
abundance: many
v_gene: TRBV6-2/TRBV6-3
d_gene: TRBD1
CDR3nt: TGTGCCAGCAAACCAGGGGGTATGGTTTCGGGTGAGCAGTTCTTC
CDR3aa: CASKPGGMVSGEQFF

len: 13
j_gene: TRBJ2-5
abundance: many
v_gene: TRBV27
d_gene: .
CDR3nt: TGTGCCAGCAGTTTATGGCTGGGAGAGACCCAGTACTTC
CDR3aa: CASSLWLGETQYF

len: 15
j_gene: TRBJ2-1
abundance: many
v_gene: TRBV7-8
d_gene: .
CDR3nt: TGTGCCAGCAGGGAAACGGGGGCCTCCTACAATGAGCAGTTCTTC
CDR3aa: CASRETGASYNEQFF

len: 16
j_gene: TRBJ1-4
abundance: few
v_gene: TRBV4-2
d_gene: TRBD1
CDR3nt: TGTGCCAGCAGCCCGTCTACAGGGGGCCTAGATGAAAAACTGTTTTTT
CDR3aa: CASSPSTGGLDEKLFF

len: 21
j_gene: TRBJ2-3
abundance: .
v_gene: TRBV28
d_gene: TRBD1
CDR3nt: TGTGCCAGCAGTTTTTTGGGGACAGGGGAAGAGACCCAGCAAGGTCCAGATACGCAGTATTTT
CDR3aa: CASSFLGTGEETQQGPDTQYF

len: 16
j_gene: TRBJ2-3
abundance: many
v_gene: TRBV12-5
d_gene: TRBD1
CDR3nt: TGTGCTAGTGGTTTGGTACGAGGGACAGTCACAGATACGCAGTATTTT
CDR3aa: CASGLVRGTVTDTQYF

len: 12
j_gene: TRBJ2-3
abundance: many
v_gene: TRBV10-3
d_gene: .
CDR3nt: TGTGCCATCAGTGAGTCGGTCAGTACGCAGTATTTT
CDR3aa: CAISESVSTQYF

len: 14
j_gene: TRBJ1-2
abundance: .
v_gene: TRBV27
d_gene: .
CDR3nt: TGTGCCAGCAGTTCTGGGGACCGCCTGGGGGGCTACACCTTC
CDR3aa: CASSSGDRLGGYTF

len: 14
j_gene: TRBJ2-1
abundance: .
v_gene: TRBV4-3
d_gene: .
CDR3nt: TGCGCCAGCAGCCAAGTAGGGCAAGGCGGAGAGCAGTTCTTC
CDR3aa: CASSQVGQGGEQFF

len: 14
j_gene: TRBJ2-5
abundance: .
v_gene: TRBV13
d_gene: .
CDR3nt: TGTGCCAGCAGCGGAGGGAGAACGGGTGAGGCCCAGTACTTC
CDR3aa: CASSGGRTGEAQYF

len: 14
j_gene: TRBJ2-5
abundance: few
v_gene: TRBV3-1
d_gene: TRBD1
CDR3nt: TGTGCCAGCAGCCAAGTTTCAGGGGGCGATGAGCAGTACTTC
CDR3aa: CASSQVSGGDEQYF

len: 13
j_gene: TRBJ1-2
abundance: .
v_gene: TRBV12-3/TRBV12-4
d_gene: .
CDR3nt: TGTGCCAGCAGCTCGGACCTAAAGGCTGGCTACACCTTC
CDR3aa: CASSSDLKAGYTF

len: 14
j_gene: TRBJ2-1
abundance: .
v_gene: TRBV6-2/TRBV6-3
d_gene: TRBD1
CDR3nt: TGTGCCAGCAGTTGGGACAGCTCCTACAATGGGCAGTTCTTC
CDR3aa: CASSWDSSYNGQFF

len: 15
j_gene: TRBJ2-1
abundance: many
v_gene: TRBV4-1
d_gene: .
CDR3nt: TGCGCCAGCAGCCAAGATCAGGGACCGCACTATGAGCAGTTCTTC
CDR3aa: CASSQDQGPHYEQFF

len: 15
j_gene: TRBJ2-1
abundance: .
v_gene: TRBV20-1
d_gene: .
CDR3nt: TGCAGTGCTAGAGGGAGTCCTGGCGGGTACAATGAGCAGTTCTTC
CDR3aa: CSARGSPGGYNEQFF

len: 14
j_gene: TRBJ2-7
abundance: .
v_gene: TRBV29-1
d_gene: TRBD1
CDR3nt: TGCAGCGTTGTCGGCCCGGGACAGGGTCGAGAGCAGTACTTC
CDR3aa: CSVVGPGQGREQYF

len: 15
j_gene: TRBJ2-1
abundance: many
v_gene: TRBV10-3
d_gene: TRBD2
CDR3nt: TGTGCCATCAGGGGGTCTGGGACTAGGACTAATGAGCAGTTCTTC
CDR3aa: CAIRGSGTRTNEQFF

len: 16
j_gene: TRBJ2-7
abundance: many
v_gene: TRBV12-3/TRBV12-4
d_gene: TRBD2
CDR3nt: TGTGCCAGCAGTTTACGTGAAGAGGCGGGGGGCCTCGAGCAGTACTTC
CDR3aa: CASSLREEAGGLEQYF

len: 16
j_gene: TRBJ1-2
abundance: many
v_gene: TRBV6-5
d_gene: TRBD1
CDR3nt: TGTGCCAGCAGTTACTCGAATACAGGGGCCAACTATGGCTACACCTTC
CDR3aa: CASSYSNTGANYGYTF

len: 20
j_gene: TRBJ2-3
abundance: many
v_gene: TRBV7-2
d_gene: TRBD2
CDR3nt: TGTGCCAGCAGCTTAGCTTCGGTGAGGTTGACGGGGGGATCCACAGATACGCAGTATTTT
CDR3aa: CASSLASVRLTGGSTDTQYF

len: 13
j_gene: TRBJ2-7
abundance: .
v_gene: TRBV28
d_gene: TRBD1
CDR3nt: TGCGCCAGCAGGGACAGGGGTTGGTACGAGCAGTACTTC
CDR3aa: CASRDRGWYEQYF

len: 13
j_gene: TRBJ1-1
abundance: many
v_gene: TRBV12-5
d_gene: .
CDR3nt: TGTGCTAGTGGTTTGTCTGGGGTCACTGAAGCTTTCTTT
CDR3aa: CASGLSGVTEAFF

len: 16
j_gene: TRBJ2-7
abundance: .
v_gene: TRBV6-6
d_gene: .
CDR3nt: TGTGCCAGCAGTTACTCTGCCAGGGCGAGCTCCTACGAGCAGTACTTC
CDR3aa: CASSYSARASSYEQYF

len: 14
j_gene: TRBJ2-7
abundance: few
v_gene: TRBV20-1
d_gene: TRBD1
CDR3nt: TGCAGTGCTAGGGGACCGGGACAGGGGTTCGAGCAGTACTTC
CDR3aa: CSARGPGQGFEQYF

len: 15
j_gene: TRBJ2-5
abundance: many
v_gene: TRBV6-5
d_gene: TRBD2
CDR3nt: TGTGCCAGCAGTTACTCGGGGGGGTTGGGAGAGACCCAGTACTTC
CDR3aa: CASSYSGGLGETQYF

len: 14
j_gene: TRBJ1-6
abundance: many
v_gene: TRBV7-2
d_gene: .
CDR3nt: TGTGCCAGCAGCTTAGAAGGCGGTAATTCACCCCTCCACTTT
CDR3aa: CASSLEGGNSPLHF

len: 15
j_gene: TRBJ2-7
abundance: .
v_gene: TRBV7-2
d_gene: .
CDR3nt: TGTGCCAGCAGCTTACCGCAGGGGAGGGACTACGAGCAGTACTTC
CDR3aa: CASSLPQGRDYEQYF

len: 15
j_gene: TRBJ2-7
abundance: many
v_gene: TRBV10-3
d_gene: .
CDR3nt: TGTGCCATCAGTGAGGGACAGTTGAGCTCCTACGAGCAGTACTTC
CDR3aa: CAISEGQLSSYEQYF

len: 13
j_gene: TRBJ2-7
abundance: many
v_gene: TRBV5-4
d_gene: .
CDR3nt: TGTGCCAGCAGCTTGGCCAATGGTATCGAGCAGTACTTC
CDR3aa: CASSLANGIEQYF

len: 11
j_gene: TRBJ1-2
abundance: many
v_gene: TRBV28
d_gene: .
CDR3nt: TGTGCCAGCAGGCAAGCGGTTGGCTACACCTTC
CDR3aa: CASRQAVGYTF

len: 17
j_gene: TRBJ2-1
abundance: .
v_gene: TRBV12-3/TRBV12-4
d_gene: .
CDR3nt: TGTGCCAGCAGTCAGAAGAAAGGACCCGAATCCTACAATGAGCAGTTCTTC
CDR3aa: CASSQKKGPESYNEQFF

len: 13
j_gene: TRBJ1-1
abundance: .
v_gene: TRBV5-1
d_gene: .
CDR3nt: TGCGCCAGCGGCTTGGACGGAGACACTGAAGCTTTCTTT
CDR3aa: CASGLDGDTEAFF

len: 15
j_gene: TRBJ1-4
abundance: few
v_gene: TRBV28
d_gene: .
CDR3nt: TGTGCCAGCAGTTCCCCGACAGCAACTAATGAAAAACTGTTTTTT
CDR3aa: CASSSPTATNEKLFF

len: 16
j_gene: TRBJ2-5
abundance: few
v_gene: TRBV4-2
d_gene: TRBD2
CDR3nt: TGTGCCAGCAGCCCAAAGGTAGCGGGGGGGCCGGAGACCCAGTACTTC
CDR3aa: CASSPKVAGGPETQYF

len: 15
j_gene: TRBJ2-5
abundance: few
v_gene: TRBV20-1
d_gene: TRBD2
CDR3nt: TGCAGTGCTAGAGTCCCTAGCGGAAACCAAGAGACCCAGTACTTC
CDR3aa: CSARVPSGNQETQYF

len: 13
j_gene: TRBJ2-7
abundance: .
v_gene: TRBV5-1
d_gene: TRBD1
CDR3nt: TGCGCCAGCGGCTGGGACAGGGGTTACGAGCAGTACTTC
CDR3aa: CASGWDRGYEQYF

len: 13
j_gene: TRBJ2-5
abundance: .
v_gene: TRBV7-8
d_gene: .
CDR3nt: TGTGCCAGCTCACCGTCGGGTAGTGAGACCCAGTACTTC
CDR3aa: CASSPSGSETQYF

len: 14
j_gene: TRBJ2-7
abundance: .
v_gene: TRBV19
d_gene: .
CDR3nt: TGTGCCAGTAGTAGACGAGGCAGGGGCTACGAGCAGTACTTC
CDR3aa: CASSRRGRGYEQYF

len: 14
j_gene: TRBJ2-5
abundance: .
v_gene: TRBV2
d_gene: .
CDR3nt: TGTGCCAGCATACGAGGAGGGACCACGGAGACCCAGTACTTC
CDR3aa: CASIRGGTTETQYF

len: 15
j_gene: TRBJ1-5
abundance: .
v_gene: TRBV5-1
d_gene: .
CDR3nt: TGCGCCAGCAGCCGACGTCGAGGACAAAATCAGCCCCAGCATTTT
CDR3aa: CASSRRRGQNQPQHF

len: 16
j_gene: TRBJ2-7
abundance: many
v_gene: TRBV7-2
d_gene: TRBD2
CDR3nt: TGTGCCAGCAGCTTAGACGGCGGGGGAGTTTCCTACGAGCAGTACTTC
CDR3aa: CASSLDGGGVSYEQYF

len: 14
j_gene: TRBJ2-4
abundance: few
v_gene: TRBV5-6
d_gene: TRBD1
CDR3nt: TGTGCCAGCAGCGGGTCGACAGGGGGGGGGGAGCAGTACTTC
CDR3aa: CASSGSTGGGEQYF

len: 16
j_gene: TRBJ1-6
abundance: few
v_gene: TRBV6-5
d_gene: TRBD1
CDR3nt: TGTGCCAGCAGCAGGGGTGACAGGGGCTATAATTCACCCCTCCACTTT
CDR3aa: CASSRGDRGYNSPLHF

len: 15
j_gene: TRBJ1-5
abundance: .
v_gene: TRBV30
d_gene: .
CDR3nt: TGTGCCTGGGGAGAGAGGACCGGGGAACATCAGCCCCAGCATTTT
CDR3aa: CAWGERTGEHQPQHF

len: 18
j_gene: TRBJ2-1
abundance: .
v_gene: TRBV5-1
d_gene: TRBD2
CDR3nt: TGCGCCAGCAGCAAACTAGCGGGGGGGCCGAGTAGCTACAATGGGCAGTTCTTC
CDR3aa: CASSKLAGGPSSYNGQFF